The source of this TCR beta chain is a study of immune heterogeneity within non-small cell lung tumors. Broader study findings: For the most part, the T-cell receptor beta clonotypes present at high frequency were distinct from one individual patient to the next. Identical dominant CDR3 beta clonotypes were found recurring across a patient's tumor sites, along with site-unique high-frequency clones.

Many counts were recorded for this clonotype. The antigen is undetermined. This CDR3 contains 17 residues. Germline CDR1 SGDLS, CDR2 YYNGEE. Trimming took 5 bases from V and 5 from J; bases not matched to a gene: 15. Multiplex PCR (32 V and 13 J primers) was used to amplify the TCR beta CDR3. TCRdb analysed the multiplex PCR reads with MiXCR anew, one entry per CDR3 protein. The data show roughly 9,700 distinct CDR3 sequences, over 15% seen once. TCRs were amplified from 450 to 700 ng gDNA of bulk tumor per sample. Each primary tumor yielded several biopsies, collected far apart from one another at surgery. The cohort was untreated, with newly diagnosed non-small cell lung cancer undergoing curative surgery. Patients newly diagnosed with non-small cell lung cancer and having curative-intent surgery served as donors.

The V and J genes are TRBV9 and TRBJ1-4, with TRBD1 identical over 7 bases. Sequencing input: lung tumor tissue. This receptor was taken from a man aged 40-55 years with non-small cell lung cancer. CDR3: CASSRGSTDRVNEKLFF. In nucleotides, the CDR3 is TGTGCCAGCAGTCGCGGTAGTACCGACAGGGTCAATGAAAAACTGTTTTTT.